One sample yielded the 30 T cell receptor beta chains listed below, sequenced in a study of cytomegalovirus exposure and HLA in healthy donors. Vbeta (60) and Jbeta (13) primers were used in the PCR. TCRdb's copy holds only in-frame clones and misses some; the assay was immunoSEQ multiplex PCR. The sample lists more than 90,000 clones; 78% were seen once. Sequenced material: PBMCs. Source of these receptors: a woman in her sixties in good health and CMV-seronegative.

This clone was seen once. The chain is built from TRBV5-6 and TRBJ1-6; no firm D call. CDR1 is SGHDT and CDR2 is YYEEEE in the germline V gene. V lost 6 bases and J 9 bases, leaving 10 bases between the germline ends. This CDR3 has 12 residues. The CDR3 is CASTSGGSPLHF. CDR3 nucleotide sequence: TGTGCCAGCACCTCCGGAGGTTCACCCCTCCACTTT.

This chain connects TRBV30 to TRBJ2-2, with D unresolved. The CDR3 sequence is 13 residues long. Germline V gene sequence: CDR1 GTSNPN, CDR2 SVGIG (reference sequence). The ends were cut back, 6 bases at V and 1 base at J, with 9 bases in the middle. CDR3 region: CACWPRNTGELFF. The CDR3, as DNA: TGTGCCTGCTGGCCCAGGAACACCGGGGAGCTGTTTTTT.

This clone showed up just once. CDR3 DNA: TGTGCCATCAGGGCTAAGGGGCGTTACGAGCAGTACTTC. Encoded protein: CAIRAKGRYEQYF. The chain combines TRBV10-3 with TRBJ2-7, with a possible D match to TRBD1 (5 bases). Trimming removed 6 bases at V and 4 bases at J, with 13 bases between. This CDR3 has 13 amino acids. Looked up from germline, CDR1 is ENHRY and CDR2 is SYGVKD.

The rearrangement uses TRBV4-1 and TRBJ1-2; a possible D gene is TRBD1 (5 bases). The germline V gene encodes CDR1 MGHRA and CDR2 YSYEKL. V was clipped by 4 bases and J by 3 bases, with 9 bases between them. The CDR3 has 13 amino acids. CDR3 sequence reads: CASSPQDDYGYTF. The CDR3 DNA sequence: TGCGCCAGCAGCCCACAGGACGACTATGGCTACACCTTC.

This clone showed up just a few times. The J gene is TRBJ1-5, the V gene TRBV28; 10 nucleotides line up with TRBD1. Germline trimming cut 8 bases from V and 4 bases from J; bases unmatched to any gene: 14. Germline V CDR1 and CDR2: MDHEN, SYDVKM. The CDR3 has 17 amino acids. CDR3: CASGYPGQGIENQPQHF. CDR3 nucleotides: TGTGCCAGCGGATACCCGGGACAGGGGATAGAAAATCAGCCCCAGCATTTT.

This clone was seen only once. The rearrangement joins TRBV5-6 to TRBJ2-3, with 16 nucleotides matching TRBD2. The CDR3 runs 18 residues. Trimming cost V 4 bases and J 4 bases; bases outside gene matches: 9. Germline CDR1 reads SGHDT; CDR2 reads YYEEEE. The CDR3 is CASSKGLAGGPRADTQYF. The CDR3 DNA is TGTGCCAGCAGCAAGGGACTAGCGGGAGGGCCCAGGGCAGATACGCAGTATTTT.

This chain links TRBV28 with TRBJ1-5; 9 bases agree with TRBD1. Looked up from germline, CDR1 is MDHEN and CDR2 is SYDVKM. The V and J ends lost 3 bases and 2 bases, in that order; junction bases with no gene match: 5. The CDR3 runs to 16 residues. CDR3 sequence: CASSLGTGRRNQPQHF. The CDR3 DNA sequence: TGTGCCAGCAGTTTGGGGACAGGGAGGCGCAATCAGCCCCAGCATTTT.

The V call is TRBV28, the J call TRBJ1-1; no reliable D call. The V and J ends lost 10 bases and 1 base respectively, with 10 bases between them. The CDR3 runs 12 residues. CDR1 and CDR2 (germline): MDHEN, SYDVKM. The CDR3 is CATTVRNTEAFF. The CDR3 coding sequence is TGTGCCACTACTGTAAGGAACACTGAAGCTTTCTTT. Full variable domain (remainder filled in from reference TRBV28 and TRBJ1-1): DVKVTQSSRYLVKRTGEKVFLECVQDMDHENMFWYRQDPGLGLRLIYFSYDVKMKEKGDIPEGYSVSREKKERFSLILESASTNQTSMYLCATTVRNTEAFFGQGTRLTVV.

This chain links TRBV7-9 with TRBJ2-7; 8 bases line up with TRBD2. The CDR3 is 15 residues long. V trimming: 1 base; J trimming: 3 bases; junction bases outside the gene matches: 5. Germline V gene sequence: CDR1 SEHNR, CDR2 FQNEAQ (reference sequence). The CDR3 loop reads CASSLGAGGLYEQYF. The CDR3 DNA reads TGTGCCAGCAGCTTAGGCGCGGGGGGCCTCTACGAGCAGTACTTC.

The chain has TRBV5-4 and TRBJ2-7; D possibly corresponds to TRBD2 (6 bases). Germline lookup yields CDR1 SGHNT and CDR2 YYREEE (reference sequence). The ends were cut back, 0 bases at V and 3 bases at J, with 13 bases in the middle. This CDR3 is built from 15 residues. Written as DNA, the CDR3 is TGTGCCAGCAGCTTGGAGCAGGGAGCGGGCTACGAGCAGTACTTC. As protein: CASSLEQGAGYEQYF.

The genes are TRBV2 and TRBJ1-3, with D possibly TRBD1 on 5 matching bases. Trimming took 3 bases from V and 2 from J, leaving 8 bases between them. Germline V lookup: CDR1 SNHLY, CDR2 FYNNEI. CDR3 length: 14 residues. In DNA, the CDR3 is TGTGCCAGCAGTGATCCCAGGGCTGGAAACACCATATATTTT. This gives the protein CASSDPRAGNTIYF.

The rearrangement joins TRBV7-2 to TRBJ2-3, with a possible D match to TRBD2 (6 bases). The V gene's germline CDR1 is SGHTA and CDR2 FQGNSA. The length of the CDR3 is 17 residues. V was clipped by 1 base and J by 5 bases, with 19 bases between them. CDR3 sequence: CASSLEGRGAVGDTQYF. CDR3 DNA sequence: TGTGCCAGCAGCTTAGAAGGGCGCGGGGCGGTCGGAGATACGCAGTATTTT.

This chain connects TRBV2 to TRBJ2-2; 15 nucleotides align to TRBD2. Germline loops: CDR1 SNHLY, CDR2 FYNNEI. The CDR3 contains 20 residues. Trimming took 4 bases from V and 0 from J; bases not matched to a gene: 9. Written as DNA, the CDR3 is TGTGCCAGCAGTGCGCCGCCGGGACTAGCGGGGGGCTCGAACACCGGGGAGCTGTTTTTT. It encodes CASSAPPGLAGGSNTGELFF.

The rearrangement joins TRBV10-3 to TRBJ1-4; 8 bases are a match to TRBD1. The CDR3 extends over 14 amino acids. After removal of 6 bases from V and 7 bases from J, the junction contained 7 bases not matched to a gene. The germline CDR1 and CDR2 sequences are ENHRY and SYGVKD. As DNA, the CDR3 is TGTGCCATCAGCTCCGGGACAGGAGGTGAAAAACTGTTTTTT. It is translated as CAISSGTGGEKLFF.

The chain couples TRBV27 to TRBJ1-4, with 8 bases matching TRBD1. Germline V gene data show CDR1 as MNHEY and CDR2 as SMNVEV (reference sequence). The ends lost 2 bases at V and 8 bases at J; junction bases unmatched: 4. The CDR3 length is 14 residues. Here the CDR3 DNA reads TGTGCCAGCAGTTTAGGACAGGGTTACGAAAAACTGTTTTTT. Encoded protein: CASSLGQGYEKLFF.

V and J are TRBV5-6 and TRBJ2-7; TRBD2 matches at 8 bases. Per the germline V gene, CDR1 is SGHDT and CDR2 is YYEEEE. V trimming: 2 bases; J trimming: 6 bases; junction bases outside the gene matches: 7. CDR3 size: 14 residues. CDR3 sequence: CASSLVAGPPEQYF. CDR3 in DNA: TGTGCCAGCAGCTTAGTAGCGGGGCCCCCCGAGCAGTACTTC.

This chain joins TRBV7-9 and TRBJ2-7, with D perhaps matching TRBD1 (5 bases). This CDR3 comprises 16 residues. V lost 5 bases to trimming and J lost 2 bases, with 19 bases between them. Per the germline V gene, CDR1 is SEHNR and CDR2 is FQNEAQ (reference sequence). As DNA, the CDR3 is TGTGCCAGCAGCCTCTACAGGTTCCCCGAGGCCTACGAGCAGTACTTC. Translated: CASSLYRFPEAYEQYF. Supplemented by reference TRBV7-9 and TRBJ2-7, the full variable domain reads DTGVSQNPRHKITKRGQNVTFRCDPISEHNRLYWYRQTLGQGPEFLTYFQNEAQLEKSRLLSDRFSAERPKGSFSTLEIQRTEQGDSAMYLCASSLYRFPEAYEQYFGPGTRLTVT.

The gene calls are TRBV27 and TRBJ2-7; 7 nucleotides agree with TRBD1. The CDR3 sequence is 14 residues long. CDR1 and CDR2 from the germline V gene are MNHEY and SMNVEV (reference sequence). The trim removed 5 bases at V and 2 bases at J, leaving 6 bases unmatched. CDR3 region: CASSTRTGPYEQYF. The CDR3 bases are TGTGCCAGCAGTACGCGGACAGGACCCTACGAGCAGTACTTC.

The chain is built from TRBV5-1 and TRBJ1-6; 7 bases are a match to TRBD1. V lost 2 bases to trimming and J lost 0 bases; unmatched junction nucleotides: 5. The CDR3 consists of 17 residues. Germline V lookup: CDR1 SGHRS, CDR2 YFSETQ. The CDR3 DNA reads TGCGCCAGCAGCTTTTCAGGGGGAAGCTCCTATAATTCACCCCTCCACTTT. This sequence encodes CASSFSGGSSYNSPLHF. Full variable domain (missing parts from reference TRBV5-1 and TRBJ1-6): KAGVTQTPRYLIKTRGQQVTLSCSPISGHRSVSWYQQTPGQGLQFLFEYFSETQRNKGNFPGRFSGRQFSNSRSEMNVSTLELGDSALYLCASSFSGGSSYNSPLHFGNGTRLTVT.

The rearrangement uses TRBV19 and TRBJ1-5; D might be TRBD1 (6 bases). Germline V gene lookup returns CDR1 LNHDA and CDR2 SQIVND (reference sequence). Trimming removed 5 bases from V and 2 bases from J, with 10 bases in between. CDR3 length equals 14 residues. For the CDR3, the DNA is TGTGCCAGTAGTGCACAGGGAGGCAATCAGCCCCAGCATTTT. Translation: CASSAQGGNQPQHF.

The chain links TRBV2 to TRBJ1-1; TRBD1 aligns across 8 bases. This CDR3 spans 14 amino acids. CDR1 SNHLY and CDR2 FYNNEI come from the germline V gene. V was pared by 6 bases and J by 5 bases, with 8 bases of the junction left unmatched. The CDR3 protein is CASRIDRGGTEAFF. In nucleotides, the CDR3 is TGTGCCAGCAGAATAGACAGGGGAGGGACTGAAGCTTTCTTT.

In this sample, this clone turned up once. CDR3 in amino acids: CASKGAEAFF. The CDR3 DNA reads as TGTGCCAGCAAAGGGGCTGAAGCTTTCTTT. The chain carries TRBV2 and TRBJ1-1, with a weak D call TRBD1 (5 bases). Trimming took 7 bases from V and 6 from J, leaving 6 bases between them. Per germline, CDR1 SNHLY and CDR2 FYNNEI. This CDR3 spans 10 amino acids.

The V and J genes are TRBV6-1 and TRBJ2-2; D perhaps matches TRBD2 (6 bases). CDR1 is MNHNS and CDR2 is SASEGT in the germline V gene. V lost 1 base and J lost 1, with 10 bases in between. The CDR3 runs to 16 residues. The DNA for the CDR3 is TGTGCCAGCAGTGAAGTACCGGGGGTGAACACCGGGGAGCTGTTTTTT. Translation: CASSEVPGVNTGELFF.

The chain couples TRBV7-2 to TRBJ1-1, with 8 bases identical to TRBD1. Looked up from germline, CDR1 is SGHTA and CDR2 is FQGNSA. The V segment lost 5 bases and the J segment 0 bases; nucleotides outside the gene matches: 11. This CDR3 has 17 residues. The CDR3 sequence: CASSTGQGGRMNTEAFF. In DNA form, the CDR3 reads TGTGCCAGCAGCACCGGACAGGGCGGAAGGATGAACACTGAAGCTTTCTTT.

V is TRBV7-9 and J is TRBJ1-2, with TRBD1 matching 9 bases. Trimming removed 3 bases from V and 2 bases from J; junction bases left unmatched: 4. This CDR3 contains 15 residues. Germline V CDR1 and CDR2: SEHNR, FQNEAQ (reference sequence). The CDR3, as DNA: TGTGCCAGCAGCTTGGGGACAGGGAGAAACTATGGCTACACCTTC. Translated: CASSLGTGRNYGYTF.

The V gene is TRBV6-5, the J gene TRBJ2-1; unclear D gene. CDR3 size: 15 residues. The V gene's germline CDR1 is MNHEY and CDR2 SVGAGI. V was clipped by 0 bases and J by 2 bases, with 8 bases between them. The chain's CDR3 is CASSYSTQAYNEQFF. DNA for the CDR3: TGTGCCAGCAGTTACTCGACACAAGCCTACAATGAGCAGTTCTTC.

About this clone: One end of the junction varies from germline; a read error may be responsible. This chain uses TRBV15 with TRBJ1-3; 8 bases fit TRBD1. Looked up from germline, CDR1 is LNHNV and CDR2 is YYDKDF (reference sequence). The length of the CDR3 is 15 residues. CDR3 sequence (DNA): TGTGCCACCAGGAGAGACAGGGGTGGCGGAAACACCATATATTTT. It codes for CATRRDRGGGNTIYF.

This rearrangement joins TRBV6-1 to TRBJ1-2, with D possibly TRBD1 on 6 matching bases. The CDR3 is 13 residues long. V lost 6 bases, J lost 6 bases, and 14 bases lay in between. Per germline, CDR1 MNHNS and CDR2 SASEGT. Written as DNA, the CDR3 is TGTGCCAGCAGGGACCGGGACACGGATGGCTACACCTTC. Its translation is CASRDRDTDGYTF.

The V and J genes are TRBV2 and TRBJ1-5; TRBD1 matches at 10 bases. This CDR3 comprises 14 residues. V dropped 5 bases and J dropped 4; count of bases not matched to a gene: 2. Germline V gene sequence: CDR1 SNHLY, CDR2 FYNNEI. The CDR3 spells CASSTDRGNQPQHF. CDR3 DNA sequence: TGTGCCAGCAGTACGGACAGGGGGAATCAGCCCCAGCATTTT.

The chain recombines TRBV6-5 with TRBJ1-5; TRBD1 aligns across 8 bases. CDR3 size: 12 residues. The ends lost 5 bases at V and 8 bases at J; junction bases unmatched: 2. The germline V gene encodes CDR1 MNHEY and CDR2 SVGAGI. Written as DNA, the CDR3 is TGTGCCAGCAGTGCGACAGGGGAGCCCCAGCATTTT. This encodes CASSATGEPQHF.